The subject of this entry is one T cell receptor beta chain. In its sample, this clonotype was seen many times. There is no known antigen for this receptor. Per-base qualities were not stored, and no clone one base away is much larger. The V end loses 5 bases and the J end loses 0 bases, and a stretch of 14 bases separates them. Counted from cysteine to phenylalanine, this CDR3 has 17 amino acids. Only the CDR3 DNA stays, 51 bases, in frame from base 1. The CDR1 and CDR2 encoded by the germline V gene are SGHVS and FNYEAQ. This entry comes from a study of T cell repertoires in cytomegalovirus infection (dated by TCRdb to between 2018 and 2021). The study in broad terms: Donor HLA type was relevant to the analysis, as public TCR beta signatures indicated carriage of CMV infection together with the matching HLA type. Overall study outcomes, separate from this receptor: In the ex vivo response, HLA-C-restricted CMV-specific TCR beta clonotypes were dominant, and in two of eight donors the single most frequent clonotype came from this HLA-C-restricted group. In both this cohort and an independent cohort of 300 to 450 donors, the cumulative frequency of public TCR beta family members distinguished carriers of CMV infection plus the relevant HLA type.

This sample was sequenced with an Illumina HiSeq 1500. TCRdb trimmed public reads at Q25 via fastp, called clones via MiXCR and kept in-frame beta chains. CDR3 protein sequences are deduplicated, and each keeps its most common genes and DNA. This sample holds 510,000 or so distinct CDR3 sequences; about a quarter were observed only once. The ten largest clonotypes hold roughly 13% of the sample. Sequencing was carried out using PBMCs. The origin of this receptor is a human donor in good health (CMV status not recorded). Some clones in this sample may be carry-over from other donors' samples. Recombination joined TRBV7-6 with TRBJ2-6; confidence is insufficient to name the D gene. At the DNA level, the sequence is TGTGCCAGCAGCCCCTTTTTCGGGCTCTCTGGGGCCAACGTCCTGACTTTC. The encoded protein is CASSPFFGLSGANVLTF. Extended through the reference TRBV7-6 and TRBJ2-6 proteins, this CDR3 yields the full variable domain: GAGVSQSPRYKVTKRGQDVALRCDPISGHVSLYWYRQALGQGPEFLTYFNYEAQQDKSGLPNDRFSAERPEGSISTLTIQRTEQRDSAMYRCASSPFFGLSGANVLTFGAGSRLTVL.